The clone carrying this T cell receptor (beta chain) came up once. The CDR3 has 14 residues. In germline, CDR1 is LNHDA, CDR2 SQIVND (reference sequence). The ends lost 5 bases at V and 7 bases at J; junction bases unmatched: 8. This entry is derived from a study of blood T cell repertoires in COVID-19. Study-level background: Samples of COVID-19 (acute and convalescent) were obtained from the United States, Italy and Spain. In each case, the material was cDNA or gDNA derived from T cells, B-cell-depleted T cells, or PBMCs.

How the authors handled the data: Nucleated cell number was recorded as an estimate derived from reference gene primer amplification. The data were produced by immunoSEQ multiplex PCR, yet TCRdb's version contains in-frame clones alone and is incomplete. That table supplies the V and J calls and clone size; D and trimming were determined from the DNA. The sample has some 130,000 clones; roughly 90% are singletons. The sequenced material came from peripheral blood. The chain combines TRBV19 with TRBJ2-1; 7 bases are shared with TRBD2. The TCR was taken from a man between 65 and 80 years old with active COVID-19. Here the CDR3 reads CASSDAGEENEQFF. The CDR3 DNA reads TGTGCCAGTAGTGATGCGGGAGAAGAGAATGAGCAGTTCTTC. Combining the CDR3 with reference TRBV19 and TRBJ2-1 gives the whole variable domain DGGITQSPKYLFRKEGQNVTLSCEQNLNHDAMYWYRQDPGQGLRLIYYSQIVNDFQKGDIAEGYSVSREKKESFPLTVTSAQKNPTAFYLCASSDAGEENEQFFGPGTRLTVL.